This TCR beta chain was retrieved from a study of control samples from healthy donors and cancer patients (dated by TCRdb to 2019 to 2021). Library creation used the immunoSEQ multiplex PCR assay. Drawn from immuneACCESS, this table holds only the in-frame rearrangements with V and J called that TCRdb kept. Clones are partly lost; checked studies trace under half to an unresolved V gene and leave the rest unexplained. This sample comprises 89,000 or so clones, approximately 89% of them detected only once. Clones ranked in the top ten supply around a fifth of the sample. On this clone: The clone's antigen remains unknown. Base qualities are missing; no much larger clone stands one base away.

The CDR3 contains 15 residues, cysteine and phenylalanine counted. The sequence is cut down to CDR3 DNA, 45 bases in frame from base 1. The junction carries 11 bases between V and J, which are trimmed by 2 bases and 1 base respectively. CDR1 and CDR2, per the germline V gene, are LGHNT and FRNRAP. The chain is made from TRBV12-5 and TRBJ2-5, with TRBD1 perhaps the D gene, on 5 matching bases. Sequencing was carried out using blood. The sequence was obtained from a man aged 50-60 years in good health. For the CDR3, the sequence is CASGLFARAQETQYF. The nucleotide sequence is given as TGTGCTAGTGGTTTGTTTGCCAGGGCCCAAGAGACCCAGTACTTC.